The present T cell receptor beta chain was sequenced within a study of blood T cell repertoires in COVID-19. Study in general: PBMCs, B-cell-depleted T cells, or T cells provided the cDNA or gDNA that made up the material.

Participants had their cohort set by participant-reported clinical history. Recovered participants had two consecutive negative NP/OP PCR tests, healthcare professional clearance, or symptom resolution. This CDR3 contains 16 residues. The trim removed 3 bases at V and 1 base at J, leaving 8 bases unmatched. Germline CDR1 is SGHRS and CDR2 is YFSETQ. Per the study methods: Nucleated cell number was recorded as an estimate derived from reference gene primer amplification. Measured with immunoSEQ multiplex PCR; TCRdb has only the in-frame clones, and not every one. V and J calls plus clone size are reproduced from that table; the DNA served to infer D and trimming. Here the sample spans about 100,000 clones, 70% to 90% being singletons.

The V call is TRBV5-1, the J call TRBJ2-7; the match to TRBD1 covers 9 bases. Sequencing input: PBMCs or T cells enriched from blood (not recorded which). The origin of this receptor is a woman aged 50 to 65 who had recovered from COVID-19. The CDR3 sequence is CASSSMGQGGSYEQYF. CDR3 in DNA: TGCGCCAGCAGCTCCATGGGACAGGGAGGATCCTACGAGCAGTACTTC.